This T cell receptor (beta chain) originates from a study of T cell changes during pregnancy in multiple sclerosis. TCRdb's copy holds only in-frame clones and misses some; the assay was immunoSEQ multiplex PCR. Here the sample spans roughly 38,000 clones, 94% being singletons. Trimming at V came to 3 bases and at J to 12 bases, leaving 6 bases not matched to a gene. Germline CDR1 is SGHRS and CDR2 is YFSETQ. The CDR3 totals 11 residues. The sequence was obtained from a female donor with multiple sclerosis, enrolled in a pregnancy study. Sequenced here: CD8+ T cells from peripheral blood mononuclear cells, sampled in the third trimester of pregnancy. This chain links TRBV5-1 with TRBJ2-7, with 7 positions matching TRBD2. This CDR3 reads CASSSDGRWYF. The CDR3, as DNA: TGCGCCAGCAGCTCAGACGGGAGGTGGTACTTC.